Listed below are T cell receptor beta chains from one sample, sequenced in a study of T cells in Graves' hyperthyroidism and ophthalmopathy. TCRdb reprocessed the multiplex PCR reads with MiXCR, giving one entry per CDR3 protein. This table holds 210,000 or so distinct CDR3 sequences, roughly a sixth found once. The sample taken for sequencing was blood. The receptors come from a man in his forties or fifties with Graves' hyperthyroidism. CDR3s include the opening cysteine and the closing phenylalanine or tryptophan. The D gene is left open where the match is weak.

D gene	V gene	J gene	CDR3 protein
TRBD1	TRBV7-8	TRBJ1-2	CASSPRDRPTRYGYTF
-	TRBV7-9	TRBJ2-7	CASSKDLSYEQYF
-	TRBV11-2	TRBJ2-5	CASSLGGDRKETQYF
TRBD2	TRBV7-9	TRBJ2-3	CASSYKGTSGSTDTQYF
TRBD1	TRBV4-2	TRBJ1-2	CASSLGTGDYGYTF
-	TRBV7-9	TRBJ2-7	CASSLTDFYEQYF
-	TRBV20-1	TRBJ2-3	CSARVTLRDTQYF
TRBD2	TRBV28	TRBJ2-3	CASILREARDSRAQYF
-	TRBV15	TRBJ2-7	CATSRLMMPGPYEQYF
-	TRBV20-1	TRBJ1-2	CSARGEGLANYGYTF
TRBD1	TRBV2	TRBJ2-7	CASSRDRFPSYEQYF
-	TRBV6-1	TRBJ2-1	CASSYTSLEQFF
TRBD2	TRBV7-6	TRBJ2-3	CASSFGTSGLTQYF
-	TRBV3-1	TRBJ1-6	CASSQGGSPLHF
TRBD2	TRBV2	TRBJ2-5	CASSERLAGPETQYF
-	TRBV29-1	TRBJ2-7	CSVEEGSLYEQYF
TRBD2	TRBV7-2	TRBJ2-4	CASSSQTSGRADYAKNIQYF
-	TRBV5-1	TRBJ2-3	CASSFWGRDTQYF
-	TRBV27	TRBJ2-7	CASSLSSGDFSYEQYF
-	TRBV7-9	TRBJ1-3	CASSLGDPGNTIYF
-	TRBV29-1	TRBJ1-2	CSVAARNSYGYTF
-	TRBV3-1	TRBJ2-1	CASSKRAEGRFF
-	TRBV19	TRBJ2-3	CASSMRRTDTQYF
TRBD1	TRBV5-1	TRBJ2-5	CASSSLQGNQETQYF
TRBD2	TRBV5-1	TRBJ2-1	CASSLDPGLAGIQFF
TRBD2	TRBV28	TRBJ2-1	CASSLGTSGGEEQFF
TRBD2	TRBV11-3	TRBJ2-7	CASSLDPAGVGVEQYF
-	TRBV6-2/TRBV6-3	TRBJ2-1	CASSYPTGLYNEQFF
-	TRBV2	TRBJ1-2	CASSEVWGNYGYTF
-	TRBV28	TRBJ2-6	CASSLGLAGANVLTF
TRBD2	TRBV2	TRBJ2-1	CASSGRLAGSSYNEQFF
TRBD2	TRBV20-1	TRBJ2-7	CSANTGTSGYEQYF
TRBD2	TRBV7-9	TRBJ2-5	CASSFRRLAGVQETQYF
-	TRBV7-2	TRBJ2-5	CASRGGDRGGETQYF
-	TRBV2	TRBJ1-6	CASSELGGSYNSPLHF
TRBD2	TRBV7-9	TRBJ2-1	CASSPPSGFQGAHNEQFF
TRBD1	TRBV9	TRBJ1-1	CASSVGSRQGLTEAFF
TRBD1	TRBV20-1	TRBJ2-7	CSARFLDRVYEQYF
-	TRBV7-2	TRBJ2-5	CASSPSQETQYF
TRBD2	TRBV20-1	TRBJ2-7	CSARRWTSGAYEQYF
-	TRBV11-2	TRBJ2-7	CASSAGGGRDLDGEQYF
-	TRBV20-1	TRBJ1-1	CSAIRDTPNTEAFF
TRBD2	TRBV7-7	TRBJ2-2	CASSLTPVPLAGENTGELFF
-	TRBV9	TRBJ1-6	CASSVEVGSPLHF
TRBD1	TRBV5-4	TRBJ2-5	CASSNRQGQQETQYF
-	TRBV5-1	TRBJ2-3	CASSWRDTDTQYF